The 7 T cell receptor beta chains below come from one sample, sequenced in a study of blood T cell repertoires in COVID-19. Here immunoSEQ multiplex PCR was the method, and the copy in TCRdb shows in-frame clones only, minus some. The table has around 230,000 clones, approximately 90% seen once. Sequencing was done on a sample of peripheral blood. The receptors derive from a man between 60 and 75 years old who had recovered from COVID-19.

Concerning this clone: This may come from a read error, since a much larger clone is one base off. Additional DNA sequences in this sample encode the identical CDR3. This chain connects TRBV7-9 to TRBJ2-1; TRBD1 agrees at 7 bases. Germline values: CDR1 SEHNR, CDR2 FQNEAQ (reference sequence). J gave up 0 bases and V 4 bases, and 3 bases lay outside the gene matches. The CDR3 spans 15 residues. The CDR3 sequence is CASSSGQSSYNEQFF. The CDR3 DNA reads TGTGCCAGCAGCTCGGGACAGAGCTCCTACAATGAGCAGTTCTTC.

The rearrangement uses TRBV10-3 and TRBJ2-1, with 8 bases lining up with TRBD1. Germline trimming cut 4 bases from V and 8 bases from J; bases unmatched to any gene: 10. This CDR3 has 15 amino acids. Per the germline V gene, CDR1 is ENHRY and CDR2 is SYGVKD. This CDR3 is CAISVGQGRGDEQFF. As DNA, the CDR3 is TGTGCCATCAGTGTTGGACAGGGAAGGGGCGATGAGCAGTTCTTC.

The chain uses TRBV9 and TRBJ1-6; D uncertain. Looked up from germline, CDR1 is SGDLS and CDR2 is YYNGEE. V was pared by 0 bases and J by 9 bases, with 7 bases between. CDR3 length: 13 amino acids. CDR3 in amino acids: CASSVELSSPLHF. The CDR3 coding sequence is TGTGCCAGCAGCGTAGAGTTGAGTTCACCCCTCCACTTT.

The chain has TRBV7-6 and TRBJ2-7; D is unresolved. Deletions cut 3 bases from V and 9 bases from J, with 9 bases between. CDR1 is SGHVS, CDR2 FNYEAQ, per germline. This CDR3 is built from 11 residues. Here the CDR3 reads CASSFTQVQYF. In DNA, the CDR3 is TGTGCCAGCAGCTTTACGCAGGTGCAGTACTTC.

The chain employs TRBV28 and TRBJ2-7; 10 nucleotides agree with TRBD2. The CDR3 spans 13 residues. The germline V gene has CDR1 MDHEN and CDR2 SYDVKM. V lost 6 bases to trimming and J lost 9 bases; unmatched junction nucleotides: 8. CDR3 coding DNA: TGTGCCAGCAGCGAAATAGCGGGAGGACGGCAGTACTTC. It codes for CASSEIAGGRQYF. Full variable domain (rest looked up from reference TRBV28 and TRBJ2-7): DVKVTQSSRYLVKRTGEKVFLECVQDMDHENMFWYRQDPGLGLRLIYFSYDVKMKEKGDIPEGYSVSREKKERFSLILESASTNQTSMYLCASSEIAGGRQYFGPGTRLTVT.

V usage is TRBV5-6 and J usage is TRBJ1-2, with D perhaps matching TRBD1 (5 bases). CDR1 SGHDT and CDR2 YYEEEE come from the germline V gene. V was clipped by 4 bases and J by 4 bases, with 20 bases between them. This CDR3 region has 16 residues. The CDR3 loop reads CASSPRQTGWFYGYTF. DNA for the CDR3: TGTGCCAGCAGCCCACGACAGACTGGATGGTTCTATGGCTACACCTTC.

The V gene is TRBV2, the J gene TRBJ2-7; 8 bases line up with TRBD1. Germline CDR1 reads SNHLY; CDR2 reads FYNNEI. The V segment lost 6 bases and the J segment 6 bases; nucleotides outside the gene matches: 4. The CDR3 runs to 12 residues. The CDR3 region has the DNA TGTGCCAGCAGCCCAGGGGGCTTCGAGCAGTACTTC. It is translated as CASSPGGFEQYF.